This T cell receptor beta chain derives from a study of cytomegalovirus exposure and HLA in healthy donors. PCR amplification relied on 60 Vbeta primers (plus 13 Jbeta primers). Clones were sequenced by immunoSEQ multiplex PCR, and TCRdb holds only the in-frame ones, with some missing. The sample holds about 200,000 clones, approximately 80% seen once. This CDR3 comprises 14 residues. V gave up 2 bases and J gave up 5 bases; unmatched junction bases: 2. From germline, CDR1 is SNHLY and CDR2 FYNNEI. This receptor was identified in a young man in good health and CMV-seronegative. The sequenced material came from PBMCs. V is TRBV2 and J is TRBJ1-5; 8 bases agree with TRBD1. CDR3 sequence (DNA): TGTGCCAGCAGTGAACTCAGGGGGCATCAGCCCCAGCATTTT. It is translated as CASSELRGHQPQHF.